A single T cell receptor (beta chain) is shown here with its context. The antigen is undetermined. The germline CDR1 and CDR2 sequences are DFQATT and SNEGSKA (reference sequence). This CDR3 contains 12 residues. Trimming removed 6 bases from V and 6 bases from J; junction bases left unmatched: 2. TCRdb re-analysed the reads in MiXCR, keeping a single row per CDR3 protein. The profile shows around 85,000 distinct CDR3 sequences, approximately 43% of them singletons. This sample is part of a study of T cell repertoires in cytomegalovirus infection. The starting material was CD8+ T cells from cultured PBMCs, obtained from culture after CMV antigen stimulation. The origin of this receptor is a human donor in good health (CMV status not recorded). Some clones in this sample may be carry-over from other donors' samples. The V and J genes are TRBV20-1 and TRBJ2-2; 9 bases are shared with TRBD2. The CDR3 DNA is TGCAGTGCGCTAGCGGGACCCGGGGAGCTGTTTTTT. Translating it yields CSALAGPGELFF.